Listed below are T cell receptor beta chains from one sample, sequenced in a study of T cell repertoires in cytomegalovirus infection. Via MiXCR, TCRdb re-called the reads, giving one row per CDR3 protein. The sample yields hundreds of thousands of distinct CDR3 sequences, 24% seen once. Sequenced input: CD8+ T cells from PBMCs. Receptors were obtained from a human donor in good health (CMV status not recorded). Some clones in this sample may be carry-over from other donors' samples. The CDR3 runs from the conserved cysteine through the conserved F or W. Each record gives: V gene, J gene, D gene, clone size, CDR3 protein, CDR3 DNA. D genes are given only for firm matches. Some rows mark clone size as missing; the rest say once, few, many or name a class of expanded clone.

v_call: TRBV6-6; j_call: TRBJ1-5; d_call: .; clone_size: .; cdr3_aa: CASTTRVGNQPQHF; cdr3_nt: TGTGCCAGCACCACCAGGGTGGGCAATCAGCCCCAGCATTTT
v_call: TRBV5-1; j_call: TRBJ1-3; d_call: .; clone_size: many; cdr3_aa: CASSFSRGRAIYF; cdr3_nt: TGCGCCAGCAGCTTCTCCAGGGGCAGAGCCATATATTTT
v_call: TRBV6-5; j_call: TRBJ1-2; d_call: .; clone_size: many; cdr3_aa: CASSYAGDRLYGYTF; cdr3_nt: TGTGCCAGCAGTTACGCTGGCGACAGGCTTTATGGCTACACCTTC
v_call: TRBV7-2; j_call: TRBJ1-2; d_call: .; clone_size: many; cdr3_aa: CASSLNDRTPANYGYTF; cdr3_nt: TGTGCCAGCAGCTTAAATGATCGGACCCCGGCTAACTATGGCTACACCTTC
v_call: TRBV6-6; j_call: TRBJ1-1; d_call: .; clone_size: few; cdr3_aa: CASSYLGRYSQLMNTEAFF; cdr3_nt: TGTGCCAGCAGTTACCTGGGTCGGTATTCACAACTTATGAACACTGAAGCTTTCTTT
v_call: TRBV29-1; j_call: TRBJ2-7; d_call: .; clone_size: .; cdr3_aa: CSVSGRADYFGEQYF; cdr3_nt: TGCAGCGTCTCAGGAAGGGCGGACTACTTCGGCGAGCAGTACTTC
v_call: TRBV29-1; j_call: TRBJ2-7; d_call: .; clone_size: .; cdr3_aa: CSVEGEEGRYYEQYF; cdr3_nt: TGCAGCGTTGAAGGGGAGGAGGGTCGGTACTACGAGCAGTACTTC
v_call: TRBV5-1; j_call: TRBJ2-1; d_call: .; clone_size: .; cdr3_aa: CASSLEARGVDEQFF; cdr3_nt: TGCGCCAGCAGCTTGGAGGCCAGGGGAGTTGATGAGCAGTTCTTC
v_call: TRBV12-3/TRBV12-4; j_call: TRBJ2-6; d_call: .; clone_size: .; cdr3_aa: CASSFEDSFSRGANVLTF; cdr3_nt: TGTGCCAGCAGTTTCGAAGACAGCTTCTCGAGAGGGGCCAACGTCCTGACTTTC
v_call: TRBV6-2/TRBV6-3; j_call: TRBJ2-3; d_call: .; clone_size: many; cdr3_aa: CASAEGDTQYF; cdr3_nt: TGTGCCAGCGCGGAGGGGGATACGCAGTATTTT
v_call: TRBV6-2/TRBV6-3; j_call: TRBJ1-2; d_call: .; clone_size: few; cdr3_aa: CAPQGYGYTF; cdr3_nt: TGTGCCCCACAGGGCTATGGCTACACCTTC
v_call: TRBV6-2/TRBV6-3; j_call: TRBJ2-1; d_call: .; clone_size: .; cdr3_aa: CASSYLERWVEQFF; cdr3_nt: TGTGCCAGCAGTTATCTCGAAAGGTGGGTCGAGCAGTTCTTC
v_call: TRBV12-3/TRBV12-4; j_call: TRBJ1-1; d_call: .; clone_size: few; cdr3_aa: CASSLARRGANTEAFF; cdr3_nt: TGTGCCAGCAGTTTAGCCCGCCGAGGTGCGAACACTGAAGCTTTCTTT
v_call: TRBV7-6; j_call: TRBJ2-5; d_call: TRBD2; clone_size: many; cdr3_aa: CASSPGLEETQYF; cdr3_nt: TGTGCCAGCAGCCCGGGACTAGAAGAGACCCAGTACTTC
v_call: TRBV7-6; j_call: TRBJ2-2; d_call: .; clone_size: many; cdr3_aa: CASSLEYGPLNTGELFF; cdr3_nt: TGTGCCAGCAGCTTAGAATACGGACCACTAAACACCGGGGAGCTGTTTTTT
v_call: TRBV7-9; j_call: TRBJ2-1; d_call: .; clone_size: .; cdr3_aa: CASNSPMIYEQFF; cdr3_nt: TGTGCCAGCAATTCCCCCATGATATATGAGCAGTTCTTC
v_call: TRBV7-6; j_call: TRBJ1-5; d_call: TRBD1; clone_size: many; cdr3_aa: CASSLEGGGQPQHF; cdr3_nt: TGTGCCAGCAGCTTAGAAGGGGGCGGTCAGCCCCAGCATTTT
v_call: TRBV29-1; j_call: TRBJ2-7; d_call: TRBD1; clone_size: few; cdr3_aa: CSVITGVSYEQYF; cdr3_nt: TGCAGCGTTATAACAGGGGTAAGCTACGAGCAGTACTTC
v_call: TRBV4-2; j_call: TRBJ1-1; d_call: .; clone_size: few; cdr3_aa: CASSQTRGMNTEAFF; cdr3_nt: TGTGCCAGCAGCCAGACCAGGGGAATGAACACTGAAGCTTTCTTT
v_call: TRBV27; j_call: TRBJ1-1; d_call: .; clone_size: .; cdr3_aa: CASITGVSEAFF; cdr3_nt: TGTGCCAGCATAACGGGGGTTTCCGAAGCTTTCTTT
v_call: TRBV7-9; j_call: TRBJ2-1; d_call: TRBD2; clone_size: .; cdr3_aa: CASSQSGGMYNEQFF; cdr3_nt: TGTGCCAGCAGCCAGAGCGGGGGAATGTACAATGAGCAGTTCTTC
v_call: TRBV2; j_call: TRBJ1-5; d_call: TRBD1; clone_size: .; cdr3_aa: CASSEAGTGGYNQPQHF; cdr3_nt: TGTGCCAGCAGTGAAGCGGGGACAGGGGGATACAATCAGCCCCAGCATTTT
v_call: TRBV11-3; j_call: TRBJ2-1; d_call: .; clone_size: .; cdr3_aa: CASSSAIGIHNEQFF; cdr3_nt: TGTGCCAGCAGCTCCGCGATAGGGATACACAATGAGCAGTTCTTC
v_call: TRBV7-8; j_call: TRBJ1-2; d_call: TRBD1; clone_size: many; cdr3_aa: CASSLSLGGGDGYTF; cdr3_nt: TGTGCCAGCAGCTTATCTCTGGGAGGGGGCGATGGCTACACCTTC
v_call: TRBV28; j_call: TRBJ2-3; d_call: .; clone_size: many; cdr3_aa: CASSSDQITDTQYF; cdr3_nt: TGTGCCAGCAGTTCCGACCAAATCACAGATACGCAGTATTTT
v_call: TRBV14; j_call: TRBJ2-7; d_call: .; clone_size: few; cdr3_aa: CASSPQGGGPFAYEQYF; cdr3_nt: TGTGCCAGCAGCCCCCAGGGGGGGGGCCCCTTTGCCTACGAGCAGTACTTC
v_call: TRBV20-1; j_call: TRBJ1-2; d_call: TRBD1; clone_size: once; cdr3_aa: CSARDPQGVGYGYTF; cdr3_nt: TGCAGTGCTAGAGATCCGCAGGGGGTAGGCTATGGCTACACCTTC
v_call: TRBV7-8; j_call: TRBJ2-4; d_call: .; clone_size: many; cdr3_aa: CASSLDAKNIQYF; cdr3_nt: TGTGCCAGCAGCTTAGACGCAAAAAACATTCAGTACTTC
v_call: TRBV29-1; j_call: TRBJ2-7; d_call: .; clone_size: .; cdr3_aa: CSVEGTDTYEQYF; cdr3_nt: TGCAGCGTTGAAGGGACAGACACCTACGAGCAGTACTTC
v_call: TRBV28; j_call: TRBJ2-1; d_call: TRBD2; clone_size: many; cdr3_aa: CASSFRLAGVEQFF; cdr3_nt: TGTGCCAGCAGTTTTCGACTAGCGGGGGTTGAGCAGTTCTTC
v_call: TRBV19; j_call: TRBJ1-2; d_call: .; clone_size: .; cdr3_aa: CASSIIKDSRHGYTF; cdr3_nt: TGTGCCAGTAGTATCATTAAAGATTCACGCCATGGCTACACCTTC
v_call: TRBV7-2; j_call: TRBJ1-3; d_call: .; clone_size: many; cdr3_aa: CASSGTLGAGNTIYF; cdr3_nt: TGTGCCAGCAGCGGCACCCTAGGAGCTGGAAACACCATATATTTT
v_call: TRBV7-2; j_call: TRBJ1-4; d_call: .; clone_size: many; cdr3_aa: CASSLLADRPNEKLFF; cdr3_nt: TGTGCCAGCAGCTTACTCGCGGACCGCCCTAATGAAAAACTGTTTTTT
v_call: TRBV24-1; j_call: TRBJ2-3; d_call: .; clone_size: few; cdr3_aa: CATGPGDTQYF; cdr3_nt: TGTGCCACCGGTCCGGGCGATACGCAGTATTTT
v_call: TRBV19; j_call: TRBJ1-1; d_call: .; clone_size: .; cdr3_aa: CASSITGHTVEAFF; cdr3_nt: TGTGCCAGTAGTATTACCGGACATACGGTTGAAGCTTTCTTT
v_call: TRBV19; j_call: TRBJ1-5; d_call: TRBD1; clone_size: .; cdr3_aa: CASRLDRGYQPQHF; cdr3_nt: TGTGCCAGTAGACTCGACAGGGGATATCAGCCCCAGCATTTT
v_call: TRBV7-8; j_call: TRBJ2-2; d_call: .; clone_size: many; cdr3_aa: CASSSPLQFTGELFF; cdr3_nt: TGTGCCAGCAGCTCCCCGCTACAGTTCACCGGGGAGCTGTTTTTT
v_call: TRBV29-1; j_call: TRBJ2-2; d_call: .; clone_size: .; cdr3_aa: CSVAVNTGELFF; cdr3_nt: TGCAGCGTTGCGGTAAACACCGGGGAGCTGTTTTTT
v_call: TRBV7-9; j_call: TRBJ1-4; d_call: .; clone_size: .; cdr3_aa: CASSLGQHHPVTSNEKLFF; cdr3_nt: TGTGCCAGCAGCTTAGGCCAACACCATCCCGTAACCTCCAATGAAAAACTGTTTTTT
v_call: TRBV12-5; j_call: TRBJ1-2; d_call: .; clone_size: many; cdr3_aa: CASGLVLSQFQPTNYGYTF; cdr3_nt: TGTGCTAGTGGTTTGGTACTCTCTCAATTTCAGCCAACTAACTATGGCTACACCTTC
v_call: TRBV7-6; j_call: TRBJ1-4; d_call: .; clone_size: .; cdr3_aa: CVSSFGDLEEKLFF; cdr3_nt: TGTGTCAGCAGCTTTGGGGACCTAGAGGAAAAACTGTTTTTT